This TCR beta chain was recorded in a study of T cells in Graves' hyperthyroidism and ophthalmopathy. Study context: Peripheral blood draws took place at initial diagnosis, ahead of any treatment.

Amplification targeted TCR beta CDR3 regions from RNA transcripts. Initially, a first-round RT-PCR of the TCR CDR3 employed the HTBI primer set. Each CDR3 protein is one row after TCRdb ran MiXCR on the multiplex PCR reads. The sample contains approximately 520,000 distinct CDR3 sequences, about a fifth of which appear only once. Overall study results and limits: It was a median approximately 6.9 months before onset that the model predicted ophthalmopathy.

Comments on this clonotype: What it binds is unknown.

Clinical symptoms, serum thyroxine, TRAb, thyroid ultrasound and orbital computed tomography informed diagnoses. The germline gives CDR1 SNHLY, CDR2 FYNNEI. V dropped 4 bases and J dropped 3 bases, with 12 bases sitting between them. The CDR3 spans 14 residues. This chain links TRBV2 with TRBJ1-2; no reliable D call. The clonotype comes from a man aged 18 to 29 with Graves' hyperthyroidism. Sequenced input: blood. The CDR3: CASSVSNLDYGYTF. The CDR3 bases are TGTGCCAGCAGTGTTTCGAACCTGGACTATGGCTACACCTTC.